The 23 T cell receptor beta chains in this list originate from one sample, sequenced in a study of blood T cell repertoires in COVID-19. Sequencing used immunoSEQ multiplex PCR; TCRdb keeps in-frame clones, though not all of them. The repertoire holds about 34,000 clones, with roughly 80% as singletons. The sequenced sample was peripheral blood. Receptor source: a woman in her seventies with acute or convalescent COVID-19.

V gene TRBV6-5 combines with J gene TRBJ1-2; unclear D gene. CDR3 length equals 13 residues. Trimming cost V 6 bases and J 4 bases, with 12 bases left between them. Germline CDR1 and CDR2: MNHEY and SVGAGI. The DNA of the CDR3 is TGTGCCAGCAGCCCGGGAACCCTCTATGGCTACACCTTC. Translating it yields CASSPGTLYGYTF.

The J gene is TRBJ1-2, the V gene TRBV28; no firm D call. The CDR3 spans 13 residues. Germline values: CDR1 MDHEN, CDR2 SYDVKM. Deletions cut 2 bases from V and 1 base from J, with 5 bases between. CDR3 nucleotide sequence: TGTGCCAGCAGTTTAGGCTTTAACTATGGCTACACCTTC. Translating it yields CASSLGFNYGYTF.

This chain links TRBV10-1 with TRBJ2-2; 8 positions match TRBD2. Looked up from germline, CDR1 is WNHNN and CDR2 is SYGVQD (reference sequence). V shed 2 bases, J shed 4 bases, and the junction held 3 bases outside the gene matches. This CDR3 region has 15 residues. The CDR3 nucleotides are TGCGCCAGCAGTGAGGCGGGAGGAGTCACCGGGGAGCTGTTTTTT. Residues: CASSEAGGVTGELFF.

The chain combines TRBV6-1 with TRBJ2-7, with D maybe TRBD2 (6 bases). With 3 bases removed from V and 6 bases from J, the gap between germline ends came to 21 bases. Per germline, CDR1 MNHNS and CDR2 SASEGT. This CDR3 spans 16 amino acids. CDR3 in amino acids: CASSDGIGRARIEQYF. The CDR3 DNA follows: TGTGCCAGCAGTGACGGAATCGGGAGAGCTCGTATCGAGCAGTACTTC.

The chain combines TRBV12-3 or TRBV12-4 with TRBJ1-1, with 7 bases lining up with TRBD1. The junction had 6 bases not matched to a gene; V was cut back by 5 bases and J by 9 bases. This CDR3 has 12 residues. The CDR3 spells CASSRRTGKAFF. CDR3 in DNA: TGTGCCAGCAGTCGGCGGACAGGAAAAGCTTTCTTT.

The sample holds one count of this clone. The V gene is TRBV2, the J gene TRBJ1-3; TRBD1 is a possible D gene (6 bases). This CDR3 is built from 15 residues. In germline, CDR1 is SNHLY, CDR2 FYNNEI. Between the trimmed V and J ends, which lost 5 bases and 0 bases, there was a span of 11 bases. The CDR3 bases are TGTGCCAGCAGTAGGGACACGACCTCTGGAAACACCATATATTTT. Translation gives CASSRDTTSGNTIYF.

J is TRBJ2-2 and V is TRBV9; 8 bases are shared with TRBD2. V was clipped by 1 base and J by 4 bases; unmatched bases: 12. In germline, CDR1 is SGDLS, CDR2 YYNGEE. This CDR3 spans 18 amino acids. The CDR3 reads CASSVTTMRGDSTGELFF. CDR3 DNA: TGTGCCAGCAGCGTAACGACTATGCGGGGGGATAGCACCGGGGAGCTGTTTTTT.

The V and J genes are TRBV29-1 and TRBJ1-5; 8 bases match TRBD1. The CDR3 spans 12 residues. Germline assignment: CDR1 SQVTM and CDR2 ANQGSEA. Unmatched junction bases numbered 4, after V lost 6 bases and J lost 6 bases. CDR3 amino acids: CSVSQGAQPQHF. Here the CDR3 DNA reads TGCAGCGTCAGCCAGGGGGCTCAGCCCCAGCATTTT.

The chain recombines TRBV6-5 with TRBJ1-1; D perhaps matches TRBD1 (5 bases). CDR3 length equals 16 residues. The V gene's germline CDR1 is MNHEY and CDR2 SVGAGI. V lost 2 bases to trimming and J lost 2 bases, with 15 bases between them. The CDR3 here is CASSYSDSLPNTEAFF. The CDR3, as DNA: TGTGCCAGCAGTTACAGCGACAGTCTACCCAACACTGAAGCTTTCTTT.

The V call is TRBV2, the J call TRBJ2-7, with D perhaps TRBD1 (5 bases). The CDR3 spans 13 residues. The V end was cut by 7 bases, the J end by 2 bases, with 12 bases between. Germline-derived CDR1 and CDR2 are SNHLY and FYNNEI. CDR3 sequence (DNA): TGTGCCAGCAAGGTCAGGGCTACCTACGAGCAGTACTTC. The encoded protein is CASKVRATYEQYF.

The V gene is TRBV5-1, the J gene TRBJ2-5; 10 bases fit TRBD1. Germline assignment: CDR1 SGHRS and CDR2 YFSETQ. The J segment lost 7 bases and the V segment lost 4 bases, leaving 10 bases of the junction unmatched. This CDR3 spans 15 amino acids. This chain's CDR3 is CASSQIDRGLGTQYF. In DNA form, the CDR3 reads TGCGCCAGCAGCCAAATCGACAGGGGGCTTGGGACCCAGTACTTC.

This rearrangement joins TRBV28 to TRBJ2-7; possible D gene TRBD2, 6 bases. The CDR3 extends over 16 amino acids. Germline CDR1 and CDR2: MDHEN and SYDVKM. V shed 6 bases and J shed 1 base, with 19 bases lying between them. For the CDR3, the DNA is TGTGCCAGCAGGGCCCCCGACCGGGGGTTGTCCTACGAGCAGTACTTC. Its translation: CASRAPDRGLSYEQYF.

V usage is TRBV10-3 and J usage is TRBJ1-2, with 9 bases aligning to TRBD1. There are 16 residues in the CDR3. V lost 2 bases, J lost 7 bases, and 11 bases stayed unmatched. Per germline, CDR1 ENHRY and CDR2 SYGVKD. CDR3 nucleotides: TGTGCCATCAGTGAGAATTCTGGGACAGGGAGGGCTGGCTACACCTTC. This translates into CAISENSGTGRAGYTF.

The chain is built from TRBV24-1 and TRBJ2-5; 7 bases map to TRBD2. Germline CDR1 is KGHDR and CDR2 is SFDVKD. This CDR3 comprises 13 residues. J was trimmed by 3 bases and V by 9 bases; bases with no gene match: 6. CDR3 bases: TGTGCCACCGGGGGGGATATTGAAGAGACCCAGTACTTC. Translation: CATGGDIEETQYF.

CDR3: CASSPGLAGGRETQYF. CDR3 coding DNA: TGTGCCAGCAGCCCAGGACTAGCGGGAGGGAGAGAGACCCAGTACTTC. The V gene is TRBV9, the J gene TRBJ2-5; TRBD2 matches 15 bases. The V gene end was trimmed by 4 bases and the J gene end by 4 bases; junction bases not matched to a gene: 5. CDR1 and CDR2 (germline): SGDLS, YYNGEE. The CDR3 covers 16 residues.

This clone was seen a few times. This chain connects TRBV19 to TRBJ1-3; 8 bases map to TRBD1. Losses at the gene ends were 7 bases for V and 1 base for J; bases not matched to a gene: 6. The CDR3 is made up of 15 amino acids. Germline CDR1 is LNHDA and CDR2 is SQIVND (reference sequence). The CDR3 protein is CASTSRQGSGNTIYF. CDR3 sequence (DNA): TGTGCCAGTACTTCGCGACAGGGGTCTGGAAACACCATATATTTT. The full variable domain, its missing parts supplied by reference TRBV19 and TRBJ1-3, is DGGITQSPKYLFRKEGQNVTLSCEQNLNHDAMYWYRQDPGQGLRLIYYSQIVNDFQKGDIAEGYSVSREKKESFPLTVTSAQKNPTAFYLCASTSRQGSGNTIYFGEGSWLTVV.

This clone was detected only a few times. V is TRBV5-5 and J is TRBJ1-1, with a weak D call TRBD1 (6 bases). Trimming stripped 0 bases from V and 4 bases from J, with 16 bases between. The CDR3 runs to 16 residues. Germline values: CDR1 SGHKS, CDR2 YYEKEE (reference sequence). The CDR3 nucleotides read TGTGCCAGCAGCTTGGAAGGGGGGGAATTGGGCACTGAAGCTTTCTTT. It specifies CASSLEGGELGTEAFF.

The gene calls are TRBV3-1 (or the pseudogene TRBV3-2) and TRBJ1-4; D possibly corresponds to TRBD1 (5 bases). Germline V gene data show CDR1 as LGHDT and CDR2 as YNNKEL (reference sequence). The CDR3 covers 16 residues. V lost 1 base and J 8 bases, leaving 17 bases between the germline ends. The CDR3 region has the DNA TGTGCCAGCAGCCAAGGGTCGGTCATGGGGGGAGAAAAACTGTTTTTT. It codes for CASSQGSVMGGEKLFF.

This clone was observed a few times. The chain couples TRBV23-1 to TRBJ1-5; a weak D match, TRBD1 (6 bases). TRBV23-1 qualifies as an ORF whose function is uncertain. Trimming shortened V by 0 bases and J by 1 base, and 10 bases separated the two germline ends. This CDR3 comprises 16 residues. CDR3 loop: CASSQSSRGSNQPQHF. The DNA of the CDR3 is TGCGCCAGCAGTCAATCTTCCAGGGGCAGCAATCAGCCCCAGCATTTT.

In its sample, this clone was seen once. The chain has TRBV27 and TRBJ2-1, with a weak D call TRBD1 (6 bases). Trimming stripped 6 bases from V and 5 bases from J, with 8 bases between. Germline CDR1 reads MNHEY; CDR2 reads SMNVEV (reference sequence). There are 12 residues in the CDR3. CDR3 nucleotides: TGTGCCAGCAGGAGGGGGAACAATGAGCAGTTCTTC. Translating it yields CASRRGNNEQFF.

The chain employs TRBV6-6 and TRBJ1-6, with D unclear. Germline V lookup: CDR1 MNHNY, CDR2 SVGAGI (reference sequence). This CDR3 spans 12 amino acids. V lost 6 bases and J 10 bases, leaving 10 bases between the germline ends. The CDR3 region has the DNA TGTGCCAGCAGGTCGGAGGCGTCACCCCTCCACTTT. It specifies CASRSEASPLHF.

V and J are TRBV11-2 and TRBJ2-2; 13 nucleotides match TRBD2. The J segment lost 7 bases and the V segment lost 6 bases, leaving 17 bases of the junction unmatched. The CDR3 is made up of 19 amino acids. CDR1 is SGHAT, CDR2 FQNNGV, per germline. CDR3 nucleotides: TGTGCCAGCAGGTTAACCGCCGGGACTAGCGGGACGAGGGACGGGGAGCTGTTTTTT. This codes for CASRLTAGTSGTRDGELFF.

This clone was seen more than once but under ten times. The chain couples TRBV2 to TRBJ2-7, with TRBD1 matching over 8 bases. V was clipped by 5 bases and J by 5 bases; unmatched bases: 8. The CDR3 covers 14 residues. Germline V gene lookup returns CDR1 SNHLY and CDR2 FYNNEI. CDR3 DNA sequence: TGTGCCAGCAGTAGCAGGACAGGGTTCCACGAGCAGTACTTC. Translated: CASSSRTGFHEQYF.